The 25 T cell receptor beta chains presented below share a single source sample, sequenced in a study of blood T cells in healthy people across ages. Sample-barcoded 5' priming and a J-beta primer mix drove a second PCR of roughly 7 to 11 cycles. In TCRdb, the 5' RACE reads were re-called with MiXCR into one record per CDR3 protein. The sample has more than 650,000 distinct CDR3 sequences, 20% to 30% seen once; the top ten hold around 3%. These data are also associated with another study on T cells of mothers and their children.

The sequenced material came from blood. The receptors stem from a boy younger than 18 in good health.

This chain connects TRBV29-1 to TRBJ2-7; D may match TRBD1 or TRBD2 (5 bases each). CDR3 size: 14 residues. Germline values: CDR1 SQVTM, CDR2 ANQGSEA. The V end lost 7 bases, the J end lost 3 bases, and 19 bases lay between the germline ends. In DNA form, the CDR3 reads TGCAGCGCCAAGGGAGTGGAAGGGGACTACGAGCAGTACTTC. This translates into CSAKGVEGDYEQYF.

This clonotype has a count of ten or more. The chain joins TRBV4-2 to TRBJ1-3; 8 bases agree with TRBD1. There are 16 residues in the CDR3. J was trimmed by 6 bases and V by 1 base; bases with no gene match: 8. Germline V gene data show CDR1 as LGHNA and CDR2 as YNFKEQ. The CDR3 DNA is TGTGCCAGCAGCCAAGCGATTGGACAGGGCGAAAACACCATATATTTT. Translating gives CASSQAIGQGENTIYF.

This clonotype has a handful of counts. The genes are TRBV5-5 and TRBJ2-3; D possibly uses TRBD1 or TRBD2 (6 bases each). Germline V CDR1 and CDR2: SGHKS, YYEKEE (reference sequence). V lost 4 bases and J 0 bases, leaving 15 bases between the germline ends. This CDR3 has 16 amino acids. In DNA, the CDR3 is TGTGCCAGCAGCCTAGCCTCGGGGGCGAGCACAGATACGCAGTATTTT. Translation: CASSLASGASTDTQYF.

This clonotype has just one count. V gene TRBV4-1 combines with J gene TRBJ1-4; D unresolved. Per germline, CDR1 MGHRA and CDR2 YSYEKL. The germline V and J ends were trimmed by 1 base and 5 bases, with 14 bases remaining between them. The CDR3 contains 16 residues. CDR3 DNA: TGCGCCAGCAGCCAAGGATCCTCGCGAGGGAATGAAAAACTGTTTTTT. It specifies CASSQGSSRGNEKLFF.

This rearrangement joins TRBV10-3 to TRBJ1-1; possibly TRBD1 for D (5 bases). Germline CDR1 reads ENHRY; CDR2 reads SYGVKD. CDR3 length: 14 amino acids. Trimming shortened V by 6 bases and J by 1 base, and 12 bases separated the two germline ends. This CDR3 is CAIRGGVANTEAFF. CDR3 nucleotide sequence: TGTGCCATCAGGGGGGGGGTCGCGAACACTGAAGCTTTCTTT.

This chain's CDR3 is CASSRDRASGELFF. The CDR3 DNA follows: TGTGCCAGCAGCCGGGACAGGGCGTCCGGGGAGCTGTTTTTT. The chain employs TRBV11-2 and TRBJ2-2, with TRBD1 matching over 9 bases. Germline V gives CDR1 SGHAT, CDR2 FQNNGV. V shed 5 bases, J shed 6 bases, and the junction held 4 bases outside the gene matches. The CDR3 extends over 14 amino acids.

The CDR3 DNA reads TGTGCCAGCAGCTTATGGGGGACAGGGCTACCCACAGATACGCAGTATTTT. This gives the protein CASSLWGTGLPTDTQYF. This rearrangement joins TRBV7-9 to TRBJ2-3; TRBD1 matches 9 bases. This CDR3 is 17 amino acids long. J was trimmed by 2 bases and V by 2 bases; bases with no gene match: 8. Germline loops: CDR1 SEHNR, CDR2 FQNEAQ (reference sequence).

V and J are TRBV6-5 and TRBJ1-5, with 8 bases fitting TRBD1. V was pared by 7 bases and J by 5 bases, with 1 base of the junction left unmatched. The CDR3 runs 12 residues. In germline, CDR1 is MNHEY, CDR2 SVGAGI. Written as DNA, the CDR3 is TGTGCCAGCACGACAGGGGATCAGCCCCAGCATTTT. Translation: CASTTGDQPQHF.

This clonotype was seen a few times. The chain couples TRBV6-5 to TRBJ1-5; a possible D gene is TRBD1 (6 bases). Germline V gives CDR1 MNHEY, CDR2 SVGAGI. The CDR3 has 15 amino acids. V was shortened by 2 bases and J by 2 bases, with 10 bases between the two germline ends. This CDR3 is CASSYGRGRNQPQHF. In DNA, the CDR3 is TGTGCCAGCAGTTACGGACGGGGGCGCAATCAGCCCCAGCATTTT.

Only a few counts were recorded for this clonotype. The chain uses TRBV20-1 and TRBJ2-5, with D tentatively TRBD1 (5 bases). Between the trimmed V and J ends, which lost 0 bases and 5 bases, there was a span of 16 bases. CDR1 and CDR2 from the germline V gene are DFQATT and SNEGSKA (reference sequence). The CDR3 is made up of 15 amino acids. CDR3: CSARDLGWGLETQYF. The CDR3 DNA follows: TGCAGTGCTAGAGACCTTGGTTGGGGCCTGGAGACCCAGTACTTC.

This clonotype came up a few times. The gene calls are TRBV7-3 and TRBJ2-2; 7 nucleotides agree with TRBD2. Germline trimming cut 2 bases from V and 4 bases from J; bases unmatched to any gene: 1. The CDR3 length is 14 residues. From germline, CDR1 is SGHTA and CDR2 FQGTGA. CDR3 coding DNA: TGTGCCAGCAGCTTAGGGAGGGTCACCGGGGAGCTGTTTTTT. Amino acid sequence: CASSLGRVTGELFF.

This clonotype showed up just a few times. The V call is TRBV4-1, the J call TRBJ1-1; a possible D gene is TRBD1 (5 bases). The CDR3 runs to 14 residues. V gave up 0 bases and J gave up 5 bases, with 10 bases separating them. Germline V gives CDR1 MGHRA, CDR2 YSYEKL. The CDR3 is CASSQDLRGTEAFF. DNA of the CDR3: TGCGCCAGCAGCCAAGATCTACGGGGGACTGAAGCTTTCTTT.

This clonotype showed up just a few times. This chain links TRBV7-9 with TRBJ1-1; TRBD1 agrees at 8 bases. CDR3 length: 17 residues. Germline V gives CDR1 SEHNR, CDR2 FQNEAQ (reference sequence). V shed 4 bases and J 4 bases; nucleotides not matched to a gene: 14. The CDR3 DNA is TGTGCCAGCAGCTCCGTCACCAACCCTACAGGGGGCACTGAAGCTTTCTTT. It is translated as CASSSVTNPTGGTEAFF.

This clonotype has just a few counts. This sequence joins TRBV9 and TRBJ1-5; D is unclear. Germline-derived CDR1 and CDR2 are SGDLS and YYNGEE. The CDR3 is 13 residues long. The V and J ends lost 0 bases and 5 bases respectively, with 6 bases between them. Here the CDR3 reads CASSVAGYQPQHF. DNA for the CDR3: TGTGCCAGCAGCGTAGCGGGGTATCAGCCCCAGCATTTT.

The chain links TRBV6-2 or TRBV6-3 to TRBJ2-4; D is uncertain. The V and J ends lost 3 bases and 3 bases respectively, with 15 bases between them. The germline gives CDR1 MNHEY, CDR2 SVGEGT. The CDR3 runs 16 residues. The CDR3 DNA is TGTGCCAGCAGTTATAGAGCCACCTCGGACAAAAACATTCAGTACTTC. Encoded protein: CASSYRATSDKNIQYF.

The V and J genes are TRBV18 and TRBJ1-5; perhaps TRBD1 as D (5 bases). There are 14 residues in the CDR3. V was trimmed by 1 base and J by 5 bases, leaving 9 bases between them. The germline V gene encodes CDR1 KGHSH and CDR2 LQKENI. The DNA of the CDR3 is TGTGCCAGCTCACCACAGGGGTTTGATCAGCCCCAGCATTTT. Translating it yields CASSPQGFDQPQHF.

This clonotype was seen only a few times. This rearrangement joins TRBV20-1 to TRBJ2-5; a weak D match, TRBD1 (5 bases). CDR3 length: 12 residues. V was trimmed by 4 bases and J by 5 bases, leaving 11 bases between them. Germline lookup yields CDR1 DFQATT and CDR2 SNEGSKA (reference sequence). The CDR3 DNA reads as TGCAGTGCTACAGGGTTCATGGAGACCCAGTACTTC. Encoded protein: CSATGFMETQYF.

The V gene is TRBV7-2, the J gene TRBJ1-5; TRBD1 might be the D (5 bases). Germline V gene data show CDR1 as SGHTA and CDR2 as FQGNSA. V shed 5 bases and J shed 2 bases, with 13 bases lying between them. This CDR3 comprises 15 residues. DNA for the CDR3: TGTGCCAGCAGCCCGTCGACAGAGCGCAATCAGCCCCAGCATTTT. Translation: CASSPSTERNQPQHF.

In this sample, this clonotype turned up a few times. The chain is built from TRBV12-3 or TRBV12-4 and TRBJ1-2; TRBD1 might be the D (5 bases). The CDR3 length is 16 residues. Between the trimmed V and J ends, which lost 6 bases and 7 bases, there was a span of 24 bases. This chain's CDR3 is CASRLSGTGEGAGYTF. The DNA for the CDR3 is TGTGCCAGCAGACTTTCTGGGACGGGGGAAGGAGCTGGCTACACCTTC.

V is TRBV25-1 and J is TRBJ1-2; 10 bases line up with TRBD1. The CDR3 spans 13 residues. Germline values: CDR1 MGHDK, CDR2 SYGVNS. V lost 4 bases, J lost 8 bases, and 4 bases stayed unmatched. The CDR3 nucleotides are TGTGCCAGCAGTGCCGGACAGGGGGAAGGCTACACCTTC. Amino acid sequence: CASSAGQGEGYTF.

The chain carries TRBV15 and TRBJ2-5, with D tentatively TRBD2 (6 bases). Matching the DNA end better, TRBJ2-7 makes the J call doubtful. CDR1 is LNHNV and CDR2 is YYDKDF in the germline V gene (reference sequence). This CDR3 has 15 residues. CDR3 nucleotide sequence: TGTGCCACCAGCAGAGACAGGGAGGCGACCCACGAGCAGTACTTC. Its translation is CATSRDREATHEQYF.

The chain links TRBV12-3 or TRBV12-4 to TRBJ2-5; D may correspond to TRBD1 or TRBD2 (6 bases each). The DNA end lines up better with TRBJ2-7; the J call may be wrong. The CDR3 sequence is 13 residues long. CDR3 sequence: CASSLRGPNEQYF. CDR3 coding DNA: TGTGCCAGCAGCCTCCGGGGGCCGAACGAGCAGTACTTC.

The sample holds a few counts of this clonotype. This chain joins TRBV29-1 and TRBJ2-1; 7 bases agree with TRBD1. Germline assignment: CDR1 SQVTM and CDR2 ANQGSEA. The CDR3 is made up of 12 amino acids. Unmatched junction bases numbered 6, after V lost 7 bases and J lost 6 bases. The CDR3: CSGKGQINEQFF. CDR3 bases: TGCAGCGGTAAGGGACAGATCAATGAGCAGTTCTTC.

The rearrangement joins TRBV24-1 to TRBJ2-2, with D possibly called TRBD1 or TRBD2 (6 bases each). V lost 4 bases and J lost 0, with 14 bases in between. Looked up from germline, CDR1 is KGHDR and CDR2 is SFDVKD. This CDR3 has 17 amino acids. CDR3 nucleotide sequence: TGTGCCACCAGTGAAAATCGCGGGACACCGAACACCGGGGAGCTGTTTTTT. Its protein is CATSENRGTPNTGELFF.

The V and J genes are TRBV28 and TRBJ1-2, with D possibly TRBD1 on 5 matching bases. This CDR3 contains 15 residues. Trimming cost V 2 bases and J 2 bases, with 12 bases left between them. Germline CDR1 is MDHEN and CDR2 is SYDVKM. For the CDR3, the DNA is TGTGCCAGCAGTTTACGAGGGGATGGGAACTATGGCTACACCTTC. This gives the protein CASSLRGDGNYGYTF.